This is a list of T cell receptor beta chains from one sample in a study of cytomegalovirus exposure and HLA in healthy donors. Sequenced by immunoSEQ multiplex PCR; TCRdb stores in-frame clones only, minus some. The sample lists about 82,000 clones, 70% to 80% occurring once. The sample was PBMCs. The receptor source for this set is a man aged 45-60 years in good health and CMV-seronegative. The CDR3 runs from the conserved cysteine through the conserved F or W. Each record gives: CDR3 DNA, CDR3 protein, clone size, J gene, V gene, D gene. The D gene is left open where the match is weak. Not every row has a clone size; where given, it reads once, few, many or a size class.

CDR3 DNA: TGTGCCAGCAGCGCTACAGGGGAACCCGGGGAGCTGTTTTTT; CDR3 protein: CASSATGEPGELFF; clone size: -; J gene: TRBJ2-2; V gene: TRBV9; D gene: TRBD1
CDR3 DNA: TGTGCCAGCAATCCGGGACTAGCGGCCGAGCAGTACTTC; CDR3 protein: CASNPGLAAEQYF; clone size: -; J gene: TRBJ2-7; V gene: TRBV6-1; D gene: TRBD2
CDR3 DNA: TGTGCCAGCCTTAGGGGATATAGCAATCAGCCCCAGCATTTT; CDR3 protein: CASLRGYSNQPQHF; clone size: -; J gene: TRBJ1-5; V gene: TRBV28; D gene: -
CDR3 DNA: TGTGCCAGCAGTTACGACAGGGCTGGAAACACCATATATTTT; CDR3 protein: CASSYDRAGNTIYF; clone size: -; J gene: TRBJ1-3; V gene: TRBV7-2; D gene: TRBD1
CDR3 DNA: TGTGCCAGCAGTTGGGACAGGTGGCAAGAGACCCAGTACTTC; CDR3 protein: CASSWDRWQETQYF; clone size: -; J gene: TRBJ2-5; V gene: TRBV5-4; D gene: TRBD1
CDR3 DNA: TGTGCCAGCAGTTCCCAGGGCAGCAATTCACCCCTCCACTTT; CDR3 protein: CASSSQGSNSPLHF; clone size: -; J gene: TRBJ1-6; V gene: TRBV27; D gene: -
CDR3 DNA: TGTGCCAGCAGTTTATGGCCCCCCGGACGGGGGGCATCCACTGAAGCTTTCTTT; CDR3 protein: CASSLWPPGRGASTEAFF; clone size: -; J gene: TRBJ1-1; V gene: TRBV27; D gene: -
CDR3 DNA: TGTGCCAGCAGCTCGGAATCGGGGAATAATTCACCCCTCCACTTT; CDR3 protein: CASSSESGNNSPLHF; clone size: -; J gene: TRBJ1-6; V gene: TRBV7-3; D gene: -
CDR3 DNA: TGTGCCAGCAATAAGGGGCCGAACTATGGCTACACCTTC; CDR3 protein: CASNKGPNYGYTF; clone size: -; J gene: TRBJ1-2; V gene: TRBV6-1; D gene: -
CDR3 DNA: TGCGCCAGCAGCTCGACAGGGAGAGAGACCCAGTACTTC; CDR3 protein: CASSSTGRETQYF; clone size: -; J gene: TRBJ2-5; V gene: TRBV5-1; D gene: TRBD1
CDR3 DNA: TGTGCCAGCAGCTACGACAGGGGCTATGGCTACACCTTC; CDR3 protein: CASSYDRGYGYTF; clone size: few; J gene: TRBJ1-2; V gene: TRBV7-3; D gene: TRBD1
CDR3 DNA: TGTGCCAGCAGCCGAAAGGGACAAGTAAATGAAAAACTGTTTTTT; CDR3 protein: CASSRKGQVNEKLFF; clone size: -; J gene: TRBJ1-4; V gene: TRBV7-8; D gene: -
CDR3 DNA: TGTGCCACCAGCAGGGACAGGGCAGGGGAGACCCAGTACTTC; CDR3 protein: CATSRDRAGETQYF; clone size: -; J gene: TRBJ2-5; V gene: TRBV15; D gene: TRBD1
CDR3 DNA: TGTGCCAGCAGTTCTATGTTCGGGGGGGAGCTGTTTTTT; CDR3 protein: CASSSMFGGELFF; clone size: -; J gene: TRBJ2-2; V gene: TRBV7-2; D gene: -
CDR3 DNA: TGTGCCAGCAGCTTAGGCTTAGGTGTGGAGAACACCATATATTTT; CDR3 protein: CASSLGLGVENTIYF; clone size: -; J gene: TRBJ1-3; V gene: TRBV13; D gene: -
CDR3 DNA: TGTGCCAGCTCACCAGGGCGCGGGGGGCCGACACGGAGCTCCTACAATGAGCAGTTCTTC; CDR3 protein: CASSPGRGGPTRSSYNEQFF; clone size: few; J gene: TRBJ2-1; V gene: TRBV18; D gene: TRBD2
CDR3 DNA: TGCAGCGTTGTAACAGGGGGCTCAATAATCCAAGCTTTCTTT; CDR3 protein: CSVVTGGSIIQAFF; clone size: few; J gene: TRBJ1-1; V gene: TRBV29-1; D gene: TRBD1
CDR3 DNA: TGTGCCATCAGTAAGGGACTAGAGACAGATACGCAGTATTTT; CDR3 protein: CAISKGLETDTQYF; clone size: -; J gene: TRBJ2-3; V gene: TRBV10-3; D gene: TRBD2
CDR3 DNA: TGTGCCAGCAGTCCTACCGGGTCCGGCTTCGAAAAACTGTTTTTT; CDR3 protein: CASSPTGSGFEKLFF; clone size: -; J gene: TRBJ1-4; V gene: TRBV7-9; D gene: -
CDR3 DNA: TGTGCCAGTAGCTGGGACAGGTGGAACATTCAGTACTTC; CDR3 protein: CASSWDRWNIQYF; clone size: -; J gene: TRBJ2-4; V gene: TRBV19; D gene: TRBD1
CDR3 DNA: TGTGCCAGCGGGAAGCGGGAGACCCAGTACTTC; CDR3 protein: CASGKRETQYF; clone size: -; J gene: TRBJ2-5; V gene: TRBV6-5; D gene: -
CDR3 DNA: TGCGCCAGCAGCCGACAGGGGTTGGCCGGGGAGCTGTTTTTT; CDR3 protein: CASSRQGLAGELFF; clone size: -; J gene: TRBJ2-2; V gene: TRBV5-1; D gene: TRBD1
CDR3 DNA: TGCGCCAGCAGTGAGGGACAGGGTCCAGATACGCAGTATTTT; CDR3 protein: CASSEGQGPDTQYF; clone size: -; J gene: TRBJ2-3; V gene: TRBV10-1; D gene: TRBD1
CDR3 DNA: TGTGCCAGCGCTAGAGAAGAGACCCAGTACTTC; CDR3 protein: CASAREETQYF; clone size: -; J gene: TRBJ2-5; V gene: TRBV2; D gene: -
CDR3 DNA: TGTGCCAGCAGCTTAGATGCGGTGTTCGGTCAGCCCCAGCATTTT; CDR3 protein: CASSLDAVFGQPQHF; clone size: -; J gene: TRBJ1-5; V gene: TRBV7-2; D gene: -
CDR3 DNA: TGTGCCAGCAGCACAACATTTACAGGGGGCGATGGCTACACCTTC; CDR3 protein: CASSTTFTGGDGYTF; clone size: -; J gene: TRBJ1-2; V gene: TRBV28; D gene: TRBD1
CDR3 DNA: TGTGCCATCAGTGAGTCGGGGCTCAGATTAAGCACAGATACGCAGTATTTT; CDR3 protein: CAISESGLRLSTDTQYF; clone size: -; J gene: TRBJ2-3; V gene: TRBV10-3; D gene: -
CDR3 DNA: TGTGCCAGCAGTTACGGGGCAGGGCTTAATTCACCCCTCCACTTT; CDR3 protein: CASSYGAGLNSPLHF; clone size: -; J gene: TRBJ1-6; V gene: TRBV6-5; D gene: -
CDR3 DNA: TGTGCCACCGATCAGGACAGGAATGTTCCCGAAGACTATGGCTACACCTTC; CDR3 protein: CATDQDRNVPEDYGYTF; clone size: -; J gene: TRBJ1-2; V gene: TRBV2; D gene: TRBD1
CDR3 DNA: TGCGCCAGCAGCTGGCAGGCGAGCTTCATTGACACTGAAGCTTTCTTT; CDR3 protein: CASSWQASFIDTEAFF; clone size: few; J gene: TRBJ1-1; V gene: TRBV4-3; D gene: -
CDR3 DNA: TGTTCCAGCAGCTTACTCGGACAGGGGAATCAGCCCCAGCATTTT; CDR3 protein: CSSSLLGQGNQPQHF; clone size: once; J gene: TRBJ1-5; V gene: TRBV7-9; D gene: TRBD1
CDR3 DNA: TGTGCCAGCAGCGACCGGGACAGAGGAAACACCATATATTTT; CDR3 protein: CASSDRDRGNTIYF; clone size: -; J gene: TRBJ1-3; V gene: TRBV7-9; D gene: TRBD1
CDR3 DNA: TGCGCCAGCAGTGAGGGTCTAGCGGGGAAAAATGAGCAGTTCTTC; CDR3 protein: CASSEGLAGKNEQFF; clone size: -; J gene: TRBJ2-1; V gene: TRBV10-1; D gene: TRBD2
CDR3 DNA: TGTGCCAGCAGCCTGGGGGACAGGGGGCGCTACGAGCAGTACTTC; CDR3 protein: CASSLGDRGRYEQYF; clone size: few; J gene: TRBJ2-7; V gene: TRBV19; D gene: TRBD1
CDR3 DNA: TGTGCCAGCAGCTTTTCGTTCGGGGGTAGCTCACCCCTCCACTTT; CDR3 protein: CASSFSFGGSSPLHF; clone size: -; J gene: TRBJ1-6; V gene: TRBV11-3; D gene: -
CDR3 DNA: TGTGCCAGCAGCTTATCCTTCGGCTCTGGAAACACCATATATTTT; CDR3 protein: CASSLSFGSGNTIYF; clone size: -; J gene: TRBJ1-3; V gene: TRBV7-3; D gene: -